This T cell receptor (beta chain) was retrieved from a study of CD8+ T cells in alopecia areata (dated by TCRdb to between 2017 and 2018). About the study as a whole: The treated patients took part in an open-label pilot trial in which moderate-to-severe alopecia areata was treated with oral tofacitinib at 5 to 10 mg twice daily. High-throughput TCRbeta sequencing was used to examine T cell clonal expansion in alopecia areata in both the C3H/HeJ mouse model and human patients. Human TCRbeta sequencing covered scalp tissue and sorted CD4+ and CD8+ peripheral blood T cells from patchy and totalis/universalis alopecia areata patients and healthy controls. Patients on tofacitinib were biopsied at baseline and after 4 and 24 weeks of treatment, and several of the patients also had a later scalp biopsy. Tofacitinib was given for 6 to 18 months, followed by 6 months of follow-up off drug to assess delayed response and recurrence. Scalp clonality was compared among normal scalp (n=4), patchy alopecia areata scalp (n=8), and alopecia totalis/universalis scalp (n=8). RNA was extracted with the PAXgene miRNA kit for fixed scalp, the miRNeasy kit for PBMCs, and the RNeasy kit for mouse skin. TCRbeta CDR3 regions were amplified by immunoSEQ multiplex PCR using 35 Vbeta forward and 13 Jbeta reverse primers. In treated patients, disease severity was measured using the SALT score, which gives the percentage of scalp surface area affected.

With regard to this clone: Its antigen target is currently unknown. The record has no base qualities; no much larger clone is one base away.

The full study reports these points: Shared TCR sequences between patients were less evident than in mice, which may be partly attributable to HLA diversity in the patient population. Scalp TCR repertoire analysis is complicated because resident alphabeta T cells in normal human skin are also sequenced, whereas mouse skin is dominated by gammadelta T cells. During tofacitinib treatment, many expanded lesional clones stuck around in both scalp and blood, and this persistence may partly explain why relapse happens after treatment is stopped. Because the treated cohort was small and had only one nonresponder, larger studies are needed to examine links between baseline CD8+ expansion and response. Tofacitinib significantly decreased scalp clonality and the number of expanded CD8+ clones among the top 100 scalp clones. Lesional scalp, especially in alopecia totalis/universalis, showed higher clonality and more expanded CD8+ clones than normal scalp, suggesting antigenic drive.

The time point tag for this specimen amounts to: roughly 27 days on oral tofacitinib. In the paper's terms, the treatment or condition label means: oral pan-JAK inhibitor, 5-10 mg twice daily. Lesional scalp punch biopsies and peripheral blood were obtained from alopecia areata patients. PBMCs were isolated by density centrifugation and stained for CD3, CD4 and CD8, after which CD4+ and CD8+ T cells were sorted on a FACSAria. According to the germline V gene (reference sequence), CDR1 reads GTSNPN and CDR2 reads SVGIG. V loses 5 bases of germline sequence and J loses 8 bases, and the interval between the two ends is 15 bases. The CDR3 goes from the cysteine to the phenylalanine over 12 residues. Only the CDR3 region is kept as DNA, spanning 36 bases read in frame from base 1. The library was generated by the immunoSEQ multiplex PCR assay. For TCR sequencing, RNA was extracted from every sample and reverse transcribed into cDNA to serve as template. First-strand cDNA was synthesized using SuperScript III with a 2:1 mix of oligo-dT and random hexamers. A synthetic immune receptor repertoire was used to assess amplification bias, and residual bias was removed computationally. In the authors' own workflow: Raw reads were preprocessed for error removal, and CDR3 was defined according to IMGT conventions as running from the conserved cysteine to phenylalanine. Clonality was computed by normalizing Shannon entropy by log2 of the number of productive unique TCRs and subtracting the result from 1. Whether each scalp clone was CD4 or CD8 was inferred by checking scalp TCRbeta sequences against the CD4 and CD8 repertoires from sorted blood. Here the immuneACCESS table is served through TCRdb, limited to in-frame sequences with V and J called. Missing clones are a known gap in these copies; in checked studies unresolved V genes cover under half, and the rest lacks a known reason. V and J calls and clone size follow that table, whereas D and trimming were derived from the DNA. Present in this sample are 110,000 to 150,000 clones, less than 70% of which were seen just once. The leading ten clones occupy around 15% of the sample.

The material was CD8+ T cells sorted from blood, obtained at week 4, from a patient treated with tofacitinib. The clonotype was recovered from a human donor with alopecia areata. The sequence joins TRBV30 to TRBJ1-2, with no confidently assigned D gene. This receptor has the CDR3 CAWGDNSGGYTF. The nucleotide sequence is TGTGCCTGGGGCGATAACTCCGGCGGCTACACCTTC.